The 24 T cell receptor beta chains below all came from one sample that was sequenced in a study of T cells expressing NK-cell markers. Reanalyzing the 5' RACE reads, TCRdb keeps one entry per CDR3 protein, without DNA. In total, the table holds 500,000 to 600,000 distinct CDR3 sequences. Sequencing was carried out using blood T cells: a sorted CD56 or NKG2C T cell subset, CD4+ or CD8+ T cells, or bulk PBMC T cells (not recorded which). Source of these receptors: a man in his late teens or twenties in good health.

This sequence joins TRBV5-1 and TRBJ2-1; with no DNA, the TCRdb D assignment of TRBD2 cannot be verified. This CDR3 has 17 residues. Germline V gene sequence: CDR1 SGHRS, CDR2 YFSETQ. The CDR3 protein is CASSLAGSGASYNEQFF.

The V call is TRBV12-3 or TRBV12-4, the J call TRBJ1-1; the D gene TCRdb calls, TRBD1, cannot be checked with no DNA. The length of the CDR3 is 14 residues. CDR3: CASSHRRADTEAFF.

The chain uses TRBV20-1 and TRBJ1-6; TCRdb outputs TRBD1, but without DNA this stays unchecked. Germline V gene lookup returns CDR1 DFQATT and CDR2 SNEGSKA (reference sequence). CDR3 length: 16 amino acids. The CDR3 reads CSARPWDRGSDSPLHF.

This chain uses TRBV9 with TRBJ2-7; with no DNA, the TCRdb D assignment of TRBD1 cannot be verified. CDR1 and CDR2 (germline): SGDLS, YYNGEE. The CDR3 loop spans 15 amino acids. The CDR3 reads CASSVVPGSPYEQYF. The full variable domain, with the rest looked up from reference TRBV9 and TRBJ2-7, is DSGVTQTPKHLITATGQRVTLRCSPRSGDLSVYWYQQSLDQGLQFLIQYYNGEERAKGNILERFSAQQFPDLHSELNLSSLELGDSALYFCASSVVPGSPYEQYFGPGTRLTVT.

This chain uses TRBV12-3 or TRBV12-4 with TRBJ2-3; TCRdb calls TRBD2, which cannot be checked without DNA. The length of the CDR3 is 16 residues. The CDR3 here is CASTKGLSSGTDTQYF.

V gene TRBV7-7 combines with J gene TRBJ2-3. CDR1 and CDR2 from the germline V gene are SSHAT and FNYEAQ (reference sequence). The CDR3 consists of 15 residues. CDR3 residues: CASSLRVQGTDTQYF.

The CDR3 spells CASSGGVNTGELFF. The chain couples TRBV18 to TRBJ2-2; TCRdb lists TRBD2, though no DNA is available to test this call. This CDR3 is built from 14 residues. The germline V gene encodes CDR1 KGHSH and CDR2 LQKENI.

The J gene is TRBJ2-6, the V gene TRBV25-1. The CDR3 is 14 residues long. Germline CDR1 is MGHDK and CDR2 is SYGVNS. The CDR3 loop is CASSVAYGANVLTF.

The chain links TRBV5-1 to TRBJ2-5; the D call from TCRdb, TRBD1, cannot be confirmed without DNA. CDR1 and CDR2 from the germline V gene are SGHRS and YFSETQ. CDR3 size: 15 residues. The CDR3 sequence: CASTIGDRDQETQYF.

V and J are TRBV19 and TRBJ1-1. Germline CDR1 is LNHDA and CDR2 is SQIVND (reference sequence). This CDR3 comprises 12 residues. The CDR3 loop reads CASSRQFTEAFF.

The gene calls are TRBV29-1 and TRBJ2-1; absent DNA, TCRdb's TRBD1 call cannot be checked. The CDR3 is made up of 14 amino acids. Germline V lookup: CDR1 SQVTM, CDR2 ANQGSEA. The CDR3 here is CSVEPRVSYNEQFF.

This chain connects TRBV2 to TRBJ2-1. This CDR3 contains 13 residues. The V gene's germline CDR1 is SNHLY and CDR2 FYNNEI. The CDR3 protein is CASRTLVRNEQFF.

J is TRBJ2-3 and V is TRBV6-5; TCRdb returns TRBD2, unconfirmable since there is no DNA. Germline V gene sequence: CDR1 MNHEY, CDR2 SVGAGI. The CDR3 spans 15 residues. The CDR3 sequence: CASRWLAGVIDTQYF.

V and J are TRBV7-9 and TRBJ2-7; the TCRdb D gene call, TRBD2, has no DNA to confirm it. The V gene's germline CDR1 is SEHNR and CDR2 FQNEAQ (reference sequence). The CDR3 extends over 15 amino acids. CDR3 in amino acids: CASSHGTSGVYEQYF.

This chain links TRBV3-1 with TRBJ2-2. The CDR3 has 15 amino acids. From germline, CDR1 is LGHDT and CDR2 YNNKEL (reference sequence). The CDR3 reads CASSQPIGLPGELFF.

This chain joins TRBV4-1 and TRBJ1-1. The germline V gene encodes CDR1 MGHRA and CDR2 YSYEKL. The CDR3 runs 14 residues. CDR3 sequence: CASSRGMENTEAFF.

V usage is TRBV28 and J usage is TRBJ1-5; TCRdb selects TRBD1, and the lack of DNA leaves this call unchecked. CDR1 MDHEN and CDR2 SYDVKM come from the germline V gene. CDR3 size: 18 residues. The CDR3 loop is CASSLGTPWTGINQPQHF.

The CDR3 protein is CASSQDPLDNEQFF. J is TRBJ2-1 and V is TRBV14; the TCRdb call, TRBD2, lacks DNA for checking. The length of the CDR3 is 14 residues. Looked up from germline, CDR1 is SGHDN and CDR2 is FVKESK.

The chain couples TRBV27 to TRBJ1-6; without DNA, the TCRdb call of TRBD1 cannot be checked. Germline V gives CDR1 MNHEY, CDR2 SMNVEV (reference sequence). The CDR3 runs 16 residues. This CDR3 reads CASSLLRGASVSPLHF.

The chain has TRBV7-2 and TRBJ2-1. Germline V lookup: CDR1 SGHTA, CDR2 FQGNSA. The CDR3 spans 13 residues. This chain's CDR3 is CASSLAFLDEQFF.

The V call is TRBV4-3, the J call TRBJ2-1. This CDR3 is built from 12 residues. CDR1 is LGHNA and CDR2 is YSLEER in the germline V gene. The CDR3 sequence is CASSQMGNEQFF.

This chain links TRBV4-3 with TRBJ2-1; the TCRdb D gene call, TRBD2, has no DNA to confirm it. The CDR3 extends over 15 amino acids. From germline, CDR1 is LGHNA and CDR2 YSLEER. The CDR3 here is CASSQDTGGHNEQFF.

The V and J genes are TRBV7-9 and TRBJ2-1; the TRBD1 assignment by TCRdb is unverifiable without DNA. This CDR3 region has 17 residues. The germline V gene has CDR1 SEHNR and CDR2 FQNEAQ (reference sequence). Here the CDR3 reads CASSLGSQGSSYNEQFF.

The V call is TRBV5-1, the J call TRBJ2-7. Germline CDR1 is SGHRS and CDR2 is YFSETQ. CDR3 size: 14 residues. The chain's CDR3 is CASSLAAVAGEQYF. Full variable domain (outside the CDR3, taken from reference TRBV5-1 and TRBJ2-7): KAGVTQTPRYLIKTRGQQVTLSCSPISGHRSVSWYQQTPGQGLQFLFEYFSETQRNKGNFPGRFSGRQFSNSRSEMNVSTLELGDSALYLCASSLAAVAGEQYFGPGTRLTVT.